The 5 T cell receptor beta chains given below trace back to one sample, sequenced in a study of graft-versus-host responses after intestinal transplantation. These receptors have no identified antigens. Measured with immunoSEQ multiplex PCR; TCRdb has only the in-frame clones, and not every one. The data hold some 110,000 clones, with about 92% observed a single time. This specimen consisted of unstimulated CD8+ T cells sorted from spleen or lymph node cells, obtained before transplant. The receptor source for this set is a human donor who was the organ donor for an intestinal transplant.

The rearrangement uses TRBV6-6 and TRBJ2-7; 7 bases match TRBD2. Germline-derived CDR1 and CDR2 are MNHNY and SVGAGI (reference sequence). The CDR3 has 14 amino acids. Trimming at V came to 6 bases and at J to 0 bases, leaving 5 bases not matched to a gene. The CDR3 coding sequence is TGTGCCAGCAGCCTCGGGACTAACTCCTACGAGCAGTACTTC. This encodes CASSLGTNSYEQYF.

The rearrangement uses TRBV27 and TRBJ2-1; no clear D gene. Germline assignment: CDR1 MNHEY and CDR2 SMNVEV (reference sequence). There are 15 residues in the CDR3. The germline V and J ends were trimmed by 6 bases and 7 bases, with 19 bases remaining between them. The CDR3 protein is CASSPIRPAWNEQFF. Written as DNA, the CDR3 is TGTGCCAGCAGCCCAATCAGGCCAGCCTGGAATGAGCAGTTCTTC.

The chain couples TRBV7-9 to TRBJ2-1, with TRBD1 matching 7 bases. The germline V gene has CDR1 SEHNR and CDR2 FQNEAQ (reference sequence). This CDR3 is 18 amino acids long. Trimming removed 2 bases from V and 5 bases from J; junction bases left unmatched: 15. The CDR3 DNA sequence: TGTGCCAGCAGCTTACGGAACGAGGCAGGGGGTATTAACAATGAGCAGTTCTTC. Translated, it gives CASSLRNEAGGINNEQFF.

This chain joins TRBV7-9 and TRBJ2-2; 8 bases are shared with TRBD1. Germline V gene sequence: CDR1 SEHNR, CDR2 FQNEAQ (reference sequence). V trimming: 5 bases; J trimming: 4 bases; junction bases outside the gene matches: 9. This CDR3 is built from 16 residues. DNA for the CDR3: TGTGCCAGCAGCCCCCGGGACAGGCGCGCCACCGGGGAGCTGTTTTTT. Its protein is CASSPRDRRATGELFF.

The chain has TRBV21-1 and TRBJ2-2; no DNA check was done on the table's D call, TRBD2. TRBV21-1 is recorded as a pseudogene. The CDR3 has 15 residues. The CDR3 spells CASSKASGNTGELFF. In DNA, the CDR3 is TGTGCCAGCAGCAAAGCTAGCGGGAACACCGGGGAGCTGTTTTTT.